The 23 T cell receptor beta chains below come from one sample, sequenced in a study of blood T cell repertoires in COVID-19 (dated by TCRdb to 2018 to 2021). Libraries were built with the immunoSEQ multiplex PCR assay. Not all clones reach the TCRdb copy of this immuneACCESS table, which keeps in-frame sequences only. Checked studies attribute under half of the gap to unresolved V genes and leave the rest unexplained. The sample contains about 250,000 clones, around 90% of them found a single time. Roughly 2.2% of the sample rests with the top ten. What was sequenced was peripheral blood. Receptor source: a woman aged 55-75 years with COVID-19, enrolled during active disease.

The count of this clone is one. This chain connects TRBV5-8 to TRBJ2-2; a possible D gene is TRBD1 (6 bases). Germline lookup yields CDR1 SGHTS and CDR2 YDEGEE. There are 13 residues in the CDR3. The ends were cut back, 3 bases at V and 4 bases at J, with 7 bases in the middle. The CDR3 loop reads CASSWGLTGELFF. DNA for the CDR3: TGTGCCAGCAGCTGGGGGCTCACCGGGGAGCTGTTTTTT.

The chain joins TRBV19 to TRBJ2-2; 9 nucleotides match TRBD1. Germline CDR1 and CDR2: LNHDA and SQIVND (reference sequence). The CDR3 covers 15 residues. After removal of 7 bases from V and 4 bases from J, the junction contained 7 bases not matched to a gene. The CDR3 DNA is TGTGCCAGTACCGGGGGACAGGGCCGCACCGGGGAGCTGTTTTTT. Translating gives CASTGGQGRTGELFF.

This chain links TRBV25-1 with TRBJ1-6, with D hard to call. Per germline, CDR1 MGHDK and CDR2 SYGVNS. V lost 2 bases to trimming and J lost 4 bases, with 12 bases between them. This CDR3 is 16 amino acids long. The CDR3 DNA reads TGTGCCAGCAGTGAAACTTTATCCCGTTATAATTCACCCCTCCACTTT. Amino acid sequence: CASSETLSRYNSPLHF.

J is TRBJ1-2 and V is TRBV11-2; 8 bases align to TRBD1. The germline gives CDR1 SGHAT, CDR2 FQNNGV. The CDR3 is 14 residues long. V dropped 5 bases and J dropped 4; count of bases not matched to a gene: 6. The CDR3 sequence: CASSPRTGSYGYTF. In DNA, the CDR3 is TGTGCCAGCAGCCCCCGGACAGGGTCCTATGGCTACACCTTC.

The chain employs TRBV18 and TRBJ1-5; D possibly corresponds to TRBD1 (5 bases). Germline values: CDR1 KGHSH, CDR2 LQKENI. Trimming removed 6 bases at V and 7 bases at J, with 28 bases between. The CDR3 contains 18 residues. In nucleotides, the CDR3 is TGTGCCAGCTCTAACGGAAACAGGTACCCTCAAGATAGACAGCCCCAGCATTTT. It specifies CASSNGNRYPQDRQPQHF. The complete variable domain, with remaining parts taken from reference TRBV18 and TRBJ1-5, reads NAGVMQNPRHLVRRRGQEARLRCSPMKGHSHVYWYRQLPEEGLKFMVYLQKENIIDESGMPKERFSAEFPKEGPSILRIQQVVRGDSAAYFCASSNGNRYPQDRQPQHFGDGTRLSIL.

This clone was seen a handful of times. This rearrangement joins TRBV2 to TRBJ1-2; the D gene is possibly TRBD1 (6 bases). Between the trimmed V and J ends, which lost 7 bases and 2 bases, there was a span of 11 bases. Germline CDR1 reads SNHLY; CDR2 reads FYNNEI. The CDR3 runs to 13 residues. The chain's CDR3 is CASTQDRNYGYTF. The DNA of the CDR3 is TGTGCCAGCACGCAGGACAGAAACTATGGCTACACCTTC.

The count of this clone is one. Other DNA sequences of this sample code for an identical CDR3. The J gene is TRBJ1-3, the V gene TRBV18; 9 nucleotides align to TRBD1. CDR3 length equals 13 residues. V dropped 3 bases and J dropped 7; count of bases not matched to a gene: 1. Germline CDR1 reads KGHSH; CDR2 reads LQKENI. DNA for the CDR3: TGTGCCAGCTCACCCGGGACAGGGAACACCATATATTTT. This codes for CASSPGTGNTIYF.

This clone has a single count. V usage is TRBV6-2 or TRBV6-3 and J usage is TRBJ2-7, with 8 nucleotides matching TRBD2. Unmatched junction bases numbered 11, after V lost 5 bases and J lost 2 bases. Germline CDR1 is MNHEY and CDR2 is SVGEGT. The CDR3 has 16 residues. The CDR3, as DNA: TGTGCCAGCAGTGATGGAGGCGGGGGGCCCCCCTACGAGCAGTACTTC. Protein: CASSDGGGGPPYEQYF.

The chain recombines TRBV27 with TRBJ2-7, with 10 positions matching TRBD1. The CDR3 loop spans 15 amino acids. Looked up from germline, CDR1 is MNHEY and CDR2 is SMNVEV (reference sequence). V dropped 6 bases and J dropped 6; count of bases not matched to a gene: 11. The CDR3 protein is CASSPSRQGAGEQYF. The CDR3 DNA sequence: TGTGCCAGCAGCCCCAGCCGACAGGGGGCTGGCGAGCAGTACTTC.

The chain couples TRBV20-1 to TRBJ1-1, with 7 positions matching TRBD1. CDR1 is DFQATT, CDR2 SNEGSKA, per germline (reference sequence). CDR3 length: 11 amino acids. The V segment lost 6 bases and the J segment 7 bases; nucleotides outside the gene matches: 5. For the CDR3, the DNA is TGCAGTGCCGAGGACAGGAGTGAAGCTTTCTTT. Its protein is CSAEDRSEAFF.

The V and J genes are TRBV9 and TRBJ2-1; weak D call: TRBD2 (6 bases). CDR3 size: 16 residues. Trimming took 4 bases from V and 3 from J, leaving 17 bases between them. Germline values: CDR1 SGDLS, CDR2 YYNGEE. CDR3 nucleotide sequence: TGTGCCAGCAGCCTTGAGGGGCGGGGCTACTACAATGAGCAGTTCTTC. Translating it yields CASSLEGRGYYNEQFF.

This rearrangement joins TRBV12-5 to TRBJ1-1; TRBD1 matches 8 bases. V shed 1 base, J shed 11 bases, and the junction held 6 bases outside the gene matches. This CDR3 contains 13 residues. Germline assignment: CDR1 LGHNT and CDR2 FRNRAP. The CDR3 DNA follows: TGTGCTAGTGGTTTGGCCGGACAGGGTAGGGCTTTCTTT. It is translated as CASGLAGQGRAFF.

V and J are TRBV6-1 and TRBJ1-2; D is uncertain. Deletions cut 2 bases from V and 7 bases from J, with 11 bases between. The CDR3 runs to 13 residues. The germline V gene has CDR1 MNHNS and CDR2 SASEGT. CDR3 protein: CASSEPFASGYTF. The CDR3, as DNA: TGTGCCAGCAGTGAACCCTTCGCGAGTGGCTACACCTTC.

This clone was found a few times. The CDR3 sequence: CASSLTGGSGGYTF. DNA of the CDR3: TGTGCCAGCAGCTTGACAGGGGGCTCTGGTGGCTACACCTTC. V gene TRBV5-4 combines with J gene TRBJ1-2; 9 bases map to TRBD1. The CDR3 runs to 14 residues. The germline V gene has CDR1 SGHNT and CDR2 YYREEE (reference sequence). J gave up 7 bases and V 1 base, and 5 bases lay outside the gene matches.

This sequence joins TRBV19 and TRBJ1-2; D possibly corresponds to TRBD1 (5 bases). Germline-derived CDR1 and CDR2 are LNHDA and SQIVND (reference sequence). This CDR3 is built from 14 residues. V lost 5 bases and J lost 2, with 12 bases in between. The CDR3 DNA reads TGTGCCAGTAGTGCCCCGGGACTGAACTATGGCTACACCTTC. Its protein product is CASSAPGLNYGYTF.

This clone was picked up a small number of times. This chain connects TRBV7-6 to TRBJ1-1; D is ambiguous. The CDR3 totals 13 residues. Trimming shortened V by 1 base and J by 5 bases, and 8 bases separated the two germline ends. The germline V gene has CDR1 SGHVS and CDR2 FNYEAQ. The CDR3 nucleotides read TGTGCCAGCAGCTTAGGGGCCTGGACTGAAGCTTTCTTT. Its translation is CASSLGAWTEAFF.

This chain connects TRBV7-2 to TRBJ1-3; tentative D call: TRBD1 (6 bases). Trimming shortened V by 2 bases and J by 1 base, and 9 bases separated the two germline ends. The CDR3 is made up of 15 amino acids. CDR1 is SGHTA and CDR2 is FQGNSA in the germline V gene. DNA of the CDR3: TGTGCCAGCAGCTTAATGGGGGCTTCTGGAAACACCATATATTTT. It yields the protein CASSLMGASGNTIYF.

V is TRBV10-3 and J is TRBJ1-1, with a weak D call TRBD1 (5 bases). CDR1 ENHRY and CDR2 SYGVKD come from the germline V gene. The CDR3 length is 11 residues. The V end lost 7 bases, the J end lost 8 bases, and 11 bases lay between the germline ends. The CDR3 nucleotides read TGTGCCATCAAGAACTCAGGGGAAGCTTTCTTT. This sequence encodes CAIKNSGEAFF.

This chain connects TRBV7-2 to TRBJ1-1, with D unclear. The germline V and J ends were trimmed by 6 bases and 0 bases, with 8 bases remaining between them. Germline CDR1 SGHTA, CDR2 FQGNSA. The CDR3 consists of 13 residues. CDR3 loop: CASSSYMNTEAFF. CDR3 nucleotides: TGTGCCAGCAGTTCGTATATGAACACTGAAGCTTTCTTT. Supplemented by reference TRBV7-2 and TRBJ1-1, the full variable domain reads GAGVSQSPSNKVTEKGKDVELRCDPISGHTALYWYRQSLGQGLEFLIYFQGNSAPDKSGLPSDRFSAERTGGSVSTLTIQRTQQEDSAVYLCASSSYMNTEAFFGQGTRLTVV.

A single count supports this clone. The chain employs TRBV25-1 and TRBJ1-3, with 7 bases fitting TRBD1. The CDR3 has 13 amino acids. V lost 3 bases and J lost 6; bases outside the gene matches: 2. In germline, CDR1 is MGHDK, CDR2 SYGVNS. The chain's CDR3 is CASSDRGENTIYF. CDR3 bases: TGTGCCAGCAGTGACAGGGGGGAAAACACCATATATTTT.

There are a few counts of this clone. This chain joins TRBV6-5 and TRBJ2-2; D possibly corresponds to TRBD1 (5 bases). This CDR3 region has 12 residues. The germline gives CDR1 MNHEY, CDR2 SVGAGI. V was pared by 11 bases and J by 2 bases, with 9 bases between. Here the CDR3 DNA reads TGTGCCGTACAGGTTAACACCGGGGAGCTGTTTTTT. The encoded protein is CAVQVNTGELFF.

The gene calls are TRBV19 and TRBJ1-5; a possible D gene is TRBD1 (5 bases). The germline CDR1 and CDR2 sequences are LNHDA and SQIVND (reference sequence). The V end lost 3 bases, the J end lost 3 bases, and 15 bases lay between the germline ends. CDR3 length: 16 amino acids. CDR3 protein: CASSILGQGNNQPQHF. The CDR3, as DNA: TGTGCCAGTAGTATCTTAGGTCAGGGTAACAATCAGCCCCAGCATTTT. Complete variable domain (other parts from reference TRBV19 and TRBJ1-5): DGGITQSPKYLFRKEGQNVTLSCEQNLNHDAMYWYRQDPGQGLRLIYYSQIVNDFQKGDIAEGYSVSREKKESFPLTVTSAQKNPTAFYLCASSILGQGNNQPQHFGDGTRLSIL.

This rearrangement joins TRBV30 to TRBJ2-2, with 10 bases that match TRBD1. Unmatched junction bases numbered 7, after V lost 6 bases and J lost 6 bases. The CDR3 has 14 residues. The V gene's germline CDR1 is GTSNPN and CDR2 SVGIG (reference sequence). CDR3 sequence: CACDRGQGAGELFF. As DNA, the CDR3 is TGTGCCTGTGACAGGGGGCAAGGAGCCGGGGAGCTGTTTTTT.